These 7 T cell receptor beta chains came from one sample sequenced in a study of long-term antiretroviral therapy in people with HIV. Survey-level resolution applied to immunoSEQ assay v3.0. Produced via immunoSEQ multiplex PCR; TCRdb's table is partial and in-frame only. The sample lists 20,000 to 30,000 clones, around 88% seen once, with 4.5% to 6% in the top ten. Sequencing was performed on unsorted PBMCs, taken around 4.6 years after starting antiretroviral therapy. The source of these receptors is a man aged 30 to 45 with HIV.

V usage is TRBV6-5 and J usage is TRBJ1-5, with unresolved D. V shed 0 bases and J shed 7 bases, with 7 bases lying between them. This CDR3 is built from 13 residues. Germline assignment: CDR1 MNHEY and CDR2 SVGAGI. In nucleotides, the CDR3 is TGTGCCAGCAGTTACTCGAGACGGCAGCCCCAGCATTTT. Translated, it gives CASSYSRRQPQHF.

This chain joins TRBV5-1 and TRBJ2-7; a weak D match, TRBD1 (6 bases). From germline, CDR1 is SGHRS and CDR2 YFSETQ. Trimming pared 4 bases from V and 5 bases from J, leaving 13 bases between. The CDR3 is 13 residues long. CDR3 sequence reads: CASSLEQGNEQYF. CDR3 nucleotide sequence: TGCGCCAGCAGCCTCGAACAGGGCAACGAGCAGTACTTC. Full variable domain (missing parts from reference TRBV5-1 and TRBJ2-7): KAGVTQTPRYLIKTRGQQVTLSCSPISGHRSVSWYQQTPGQGLQFLFEYFSETQRNKGNFPGRFSGRQFSNSRSEMNVSTLELGDSALYLCASSLEQGNEQYFGPGTRLTVT.

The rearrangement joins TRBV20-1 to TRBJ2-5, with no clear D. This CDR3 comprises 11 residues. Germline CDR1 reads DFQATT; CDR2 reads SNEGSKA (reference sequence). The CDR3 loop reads CSQAAQETQYF. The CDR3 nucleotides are TGCAGCCAGGCCGCCCAAGAGACCCAGTACTTC.

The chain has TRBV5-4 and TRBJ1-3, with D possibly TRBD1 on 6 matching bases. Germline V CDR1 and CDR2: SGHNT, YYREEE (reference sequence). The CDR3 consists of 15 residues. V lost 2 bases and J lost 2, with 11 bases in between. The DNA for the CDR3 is TGTGCCAGCAGCTTACAGGGCGTCCCTGGAAACACCATATATTTT. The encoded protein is CASSLQGVPGNTIYF.

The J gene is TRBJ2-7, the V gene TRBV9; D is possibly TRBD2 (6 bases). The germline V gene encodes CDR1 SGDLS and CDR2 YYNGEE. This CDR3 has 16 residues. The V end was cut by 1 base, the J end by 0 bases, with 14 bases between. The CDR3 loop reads CASSVSRDSSSYEQYF. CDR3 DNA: TGTGCCAGCAGCGTATCCCGGGACTCGAGCTCCTACGAGCAGTACTTC.

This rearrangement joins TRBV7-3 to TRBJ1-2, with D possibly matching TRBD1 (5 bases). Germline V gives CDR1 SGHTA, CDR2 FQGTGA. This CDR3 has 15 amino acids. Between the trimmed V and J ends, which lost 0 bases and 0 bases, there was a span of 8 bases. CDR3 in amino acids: CASSLTGTSNYGYTF. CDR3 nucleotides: TGTGCCAGCAGCTTAACGGGGACCTCTAACTATGGCTACACCTTC.

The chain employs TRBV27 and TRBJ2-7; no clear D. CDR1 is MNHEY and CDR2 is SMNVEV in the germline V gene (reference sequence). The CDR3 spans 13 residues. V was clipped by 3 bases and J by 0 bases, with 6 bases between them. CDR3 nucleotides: TGTGCCAGCAGTTTGAAGAGCTCCTACGAGCAGTACTTC. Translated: CASSLKSSYEQYF.